Following are 24 T cell receptor beta chains from one sample sequenced in a study of PD-1 blockade in mismatch repair-deficient tumors. Profiled with immunoSEQ multiplex PCR; TCRdb holds only in-frame clones, not every one. The sample consists of roughly 120,000 clones, 88% of them appearing once. Specimen: peripheral blood, collected approximately 70 weeks after starting pembrolizumab. Receptors originate from an adult with mismatch repair-deficient cancer.

The chain links TRBV29-1 to TRBJ2-7, with TRBD1 identical over 10 bases. The CDR3 runs 14 residues. Trimming removed 4 bases from V and 3 bases from J; junction bases left unmatched: 6. In germline, CDR1 is SQVTM, CDR2 ANQGSEA. Here the CDR3 reads CSVVWDRGDYEQYF. CDR3 bases: TGCAGCGTTGTCTGGGACAGGGGAGACTACGAGCAGTACTTC.

The genes are TRBV29-1 and TRBJ2-1; D perhaps matches TRBD1 (6 bases). This CDR3 has 12 residues. CDR1 SQVTM and CDR2 ANQGSEA come from the germline V gene. Trimming removed 5 bases from V and 6 bases from J, with 11 bases in between. Here the CDR3 reads CSVFRGANEQFF. The CDR3 DNA sequence: TGCAGCGTTTTCAGGGGAGCCAATGAGCAGTTCTTC.

In this sample, this clone turned up once. Compared with germline, one end of the junction differs, possibly owing to a read error. V usage is TRBV27 and J usage is TRBJ1-2; a possible D gene is TRBD1 (5 bases). Germline V gene sequence: CDR1 MNHEY, CDR2 SMNVEV (reference sequence). The CDR3 is 13 residues long. This chain's CDR3 is CASSLGSGTLPFF. The CDR3 DNA reads TGTGCCAGCAGTTTAGGGTCAGGGACTTTACCCTTCTTC.

In nucleotides, the CDR3 is TGTGCCGGGGACGGATTTGGACAAGAGACCCAGTACTTC. It yields the protein CAGDGFGQETQYF. The chain uses TRBV30 and TRBJ2-5, with D perhaps matching TRBD1 or TRBD2 (5 bases each). CDR1 is GTSNPN and CDR2 is SVGIG in the germline V gene (reference sequence). V was trimmed by 8 bases and J by 2 bases, leaving 15 bases between them. The CDR3 length is 13 residues.

This sequence joins TRBV27 and TRBJ2-1; TRBD2 aligns across 8 bases. Germline assignment: CDR1 MNHEY and CDR2 SMNVEV (reference sequence). Trimming removed 0 bases from V and 6 bases from J; junction bases left unmatched: 7. The CDR3 runs to 16 residues. CDR3 in amino acids: CASSLSASGSRNEQFF. The CDR3 region has the DNA TGTGCCAGCAGTTTATCGGCCAGCGGGAGCCGCAATGAGCAGTTCTTC.

The chain links TRBV7-9 to TRBJ2-7, with no clear D. The V gene's germline CDR1 is SEHNR and CDR2 FQNEAQ (reference sequence). This CDR3 has 14 amino acids. The V end was cut by 5 bases, the J end by 2 bases, with 13 bases between. The CDR3 sequence is CASSRPGSTYEQYF. The CDR3, as DNA: TGTGCCAGCAGCCGCCCGGGCTCAACCTACGAGCAGTACTTC.

The V gene is TRBV4-1, the J gene TRBJ2-3, with a weak D call TRBD2 (6 bases). Trimming took off 0 bases at V and 2 bases at J, with 12 bases between the two ends. The CDR3 is 16 amino acids. Germline V gene sequence: CDR1 MGHRA, CDR2 YSYEKL. The CDR3 protein is CASSQELAELTDTQYF. The CDR3 nucleotides read TGCGCCAGCAGCCAAGAATTAGCGGAGCTCACAGATACGCAGTATTTT.

In DNA, the CDR3 is TGTGCCAGCACTTGGACTAGCGGGAGGATTATCCCCTACGAGCAGTACTTC. It specifies CASTWTSGRIIPYEQYF. The V call is TRBV11-2, the J call TRBJ2-7; 14 positions match TRBD2. Trimming took 7 bases from V and 2 from J; bases not matched to a gene: 10. Germline-derived CDR1 and CDR2 are SGHAT and FQNNGV. The CDR3 covers 17 residues.

The CDR3 reads CASSLPRGGDEQFF. The CDR3 DNA is TGTGCCAGCAGCTTACCCAGGGGAGGGGATGAGCAGTTCTTC. The chain uses TRBV7-9 and TRBJ2-1; D is perhaps TRBD2 (7 bases). This CDR3 contains 14 residues. Per germline, CDR1 SEHNR and CDR2 FQNEAQ (reference sequence). Between the trimmed V and J ends, which lost 2 bases and 8 bases, there was a span of 13 bases.

V and J are TRBV4-1 and TRBJ2-7; D not certain. Germline V lookup: CDR1 MGHRA, CDR2 YSYEKL. V lost 0 bases and J 3 bases, leaving 15 bases between the germline ends. The CDR3 totals 16 residues. The CDR3 nucleotides are TGCGCCAGCAGCCAAGAAGATAGTGTAGGGAACTACGAGCAGTACTTC. It encodes CASSQEDSVGNYEQYF.

CDR3 sequence reads: CASSTLHRQGEDDTQYF. CDR3 DNA: TGTGCCAGTAGTACCCTTCACAGACAGGGAGAAGACGATACGCAGTATTTT. V gene TRBV19 combines with J gene TRBJ2-3, with 7 bases matching TRBD1. The CDR3 sequence is 17 residues long. Germline-derived CDR1 and CDR2 are LNHDA and SQIVND (reference sequence). The junction had 16 bases not matched to a gene; V was cut back by 4 bases and J by 6 bases.

This chain connects TRBV19 to TRBJ1-2; 7 bases fit TRBD1. Germline V gene data show CDR1 as LNHDA and CDR2 as SQIVND (reference sequence). The CDR3 extends over 15 amino acids. V lost 6 bases, J lost 6 bases, and 13 bases stayed unmatched. The CDR3 sequence: CASSITLTGINGYTF. CDR3 bases: TGTGCCAGTAGCATCACCCTGACAGGGATAAATGGCTACACCTTC.

The chain combines TRBV30 with TRBJ2-3, with 13 nucleotides matching TRBD2. The CDR3 runs to 16 residues. Trimming cost V 1 base and J 4 bases; bases outside gene matches: 5. The germline CDR1 and CDR2 sequences are GTSNPN and SVGIG (reference sequence). CDR3 bases: TGTGCCTGGAGTGACACTAGCGGGAGGGCCCCAGATACGCAGTATTTT. Translation gives CAWSDTSGRAPDTQYF.

The chain joins TRBV5-4 to TRBJ2-7; TRBD2 aligns across 8 bases. This CDR3 region has 14 residues. Germline CDR1 and CDR2: SGHNT and YYREEE (reference sequence). Trimming took 3 bases from V and 3 from J; bases not matched to a gene: 5. DNA for the CDR3: TGTGCCAGCAGCTCCGGGACTAGGGTCTACGAGCAGTACTTC. It is translated as CASSSGTRVYEQYF.

Written as DNA, the CDR3 is TGTGCCAGCTCACCAGGTATGCAAGAGACCCAGTACTTC. Residues: CASSPGMQETQYF. The chain employs TRBV18 and TRBJ2-5; no clear D gene. V gave up 2 bases and J gave up 2 bases, with 6 bases separating them. The CDR3 extends over 13 amino acids. CDR1 KGHSH and CDR2 LQKENI come from the germline V gene. The full variable domain, with the rest looked up from reference TRBV18 and TRBJ2-5, is NAGVMQNPRHLVRRRGQEARLRCSPMKGHSHVYWYRQLPEEGLKFMVYLQKENIIDESGMPKERFSAEFPKEGPSILRIQQVVRGDSAAYFCASSPGMQETQYFGPGTRLLVL.

The V and J genes are TRBV19 and TRBJ2-7; 9 bases align to TRBD1. This CDR3 is 14 amino acids long. J was trimmed by 6 bases and V by 5 bases; bases with no gene match: 8. Germline lookup yields CDR1 LNHDA and CDR2 SQIVND (reference sequence). The chain's CDR3 is CASSLTGGSTEQYF. For the CDR3, the DNA is TGTGCCAGTAGTCTGACAGGGGGGTCTACCGAGCAGTACTTC. Drawing the rest from reference TRBV19 and TRBJ2-7, the complete variable domain is DGGITQSPKYLFRKEGQNVTLSCEQNLNHDAMYWYRQDPGQGLRLIYYSQIVNDFQKGDIAEGYSVSREKKESFPLTVTSAQKNPTAFYLCASSLTGGSTEQYFGPGTRLTVT.

The gene calls are TRBV30 and TRBJ2-5, with D maybe TRBD1 (5 bases). The CDR3 runs to 13 residues. Trimming shortened V by 3 bases and J by 4 bases, and 12 bases separated the two germline ends. CDR1 and CDR2 from the germline V gene are GTSNPN and SVGIG (reference sequence). The CDR3 nucleotides read TGTGCCTGGAGCCTCAGGGATGGAGAGACCCAGTACTTC. Its translation is CAWSLRDGETQYF.

This sequence joins TRBV14 and TRBJ2-1, with D unclear. Germline V gene lookup returns CDR1 SGHDN and CDR2 FVKESK. V was pared by 1 base and J by 2 bases, with 6 bases between. This CDR3 is 14 amino acids long. The chain's CDR3 is CASSQVVPYNEQFF. CDR3 sequence (DNA): TGTGCCAGCAGCCAAGTGGTCCCCTACAATGAGCAGTTCTTC.

The rearrangement joins TRBV11-1 to TRBJ2-5, with D tentatively TRBD2 (5 bases). Deletions cut 3 bases from V and 1 base from J, with 18 bases between. CDR1 and CDR2 (germline): SGHAT, FQDESV (reference sequence). The CDR3 has 17 amino acids. CDR3 loop: CASSFSNPSRGQETQYF. Here the CDR3 DNA reads TGTGCCAGCAGCTTCTCGAACCCATCCCGGGGCCAAGAGACCCAGTACTTC.

The rearrangement joins TRBV4-2 to TRBJ2-7; unclear D gene. CDR1 and CDR2 from the germline V gene are LGHNA and YNFKEQ. The ends were cut back, 3 bases at V and 4 bases at J, with 10 bases in the middle. CDR3 length: 13 amino acids. The CDR3 loop reads CASSHSPVYEQYF. The DNA of the CDR3 is TGTGCCAGCAGCCACTCACCTGTATACGAGCAGTACTTC.

As regards this clone: Other DNA variants within this sample encode the same CDR3. This chain connects TRBV9 to TRBJ2-5; D ambiguous. Germline CDR1 and CDR2: SGDLS and YYNGEE. CDR3 size: 12 residues. The germline V and J ends were trimmed by 3 bases and 0 bases, with 3 bases remaining between them. The CDR3 reads CASSANQETQYF. The CDR3 DNA follows: TGTGCCAGCAGCGCCAACCAAGAGACCCAGTACTTC.

V gene TRBV19 combines with J gene TRBJ2-7, with TRBD2 matching 7 bases. CDR1 is LNHDA, CDR2 SQIVND, per germline (reference sequence). The J segment lost 0 bases and the V segment lost 3 bases, leaving 2 bases of the junction unmatched. The CDR3 loop spans 14 amino acids. This CDR3 is CASSIRDYSYEQYF. The CDR3 DNA reads TGTGCCAGTAGTATTCGGGACTACTCCTACGAGCAGTACTTC.

In its sample, this clone was seen once. The chain has TRBV19 and TRBJ1-1, with no clear D. This CDR3 region has 12 residues. The V end lost 3 bases, the J end lost 11 bases, and 13 bases lay between the germline ends. The V gene's germline CDR1 is LNHDA and CDR2 SQIVND (reference sequence). CDR3 loop: CASSMGARKAFF. The CDR3 region has the DNA TGTGCCAGTAGTATGGGCGCGCGGAAGGCTTTCTTT.

This sequence joins TRBV10-1 and TRBJ2-3; TRBD2 agrees at 9 bases. J gave up 5 bases and V 5 bases, and 2 bases lay outside the gene matches. The CDR3 is made up of 13 amino acids. In germline, CDR1 is WNHNN, CDR2 SYGVQD (reference sequence). CDR3 loop: CASSLLAGDTQYF. CDR3 nucleotide sequence: TGCGCCAGCAGTCTACTAGCGGGAGATACGCAGTATTTT.